This TCR beta chain was captured in a study of blood T cell repertoires in COVID-19 (dated by TCRdb to 2020 to 2021). Concerning the study at large: Collaborator samples came from the United States, Italy and Spain and covered acute and convalescent phases of COVID-19. The material from the prospective study consisted of cDNA or gDNA derived from T cells, B-cell-depleted T cells, or PBMCs. Deeply sampled blood TCRbeta repertoires from subjects exposed to, actively infected with, or recovered from COVID-19 were included in the dataset. The repertoires were released in a freely available public database meant as a resource for research on the immune response to SARS-CoV-2. The samples were drawn from two sources: the first 160 participants of the ongoing ImmuneRACE study, and fewer than 1,500 subjects contributed by 6 global collaborators. A de-identified subject ID, COVID-19 status, age in years and sex were almost always included in the sample metadata. Where HLA class I and class II types were available, the types were taken from metadata supplied by the sample provider, not from assay-based typing. Paper-wide results and their limitations: The amount of clinical and demographic metadata varied by source and participant and was provided uncurated.

The collaborating institutions used their own protocols to collect whole blood in K2EDTA tubes. For TCRbeta analysis, collaborators shipped samples as frozen whole blood, isolated PBMCs, or DNA extracted from either of those sample types. A word on this clone: Its binding antigen is unknown. No much larger clone exists at a distance of one base, and base qualities are not known.

Reading the germline V gene gives CDR1 SGHTA and CDR2 FQGNSA. The CDR3 has 15 amino acids, counting the end cysteine and phenylalanine. Just CDR3 DNA is preserved here, 45 bases in frame from base 1. At the junction V is shortened by 0 bases and J by 4 bases, with 12 bases in between. TCRbeta CDR3 regions were amplified from genomic DNA by means of the immunoSEQ Assay, a bias-controlled multiplex PCR. The published analysis was carried out like this. Within the assay, amplification of reference gene primers was used to estimate how many nucleated cells each sample contained. To quantify the absolute abundance of each unique TCRbeta CDR3 rearrangement, sequence reads were collapsed and filtered. For each sample, productive Simpson clonality was calculated by taking the square root of Simpson's diversity index across productive rearrangements. The immuneACCESS repertoire file appears here via TCRdb, limited to in-frame rearrangements. These files lack a portion of the clones; in checked studies, under half of the deficit traces to unresolved V genes, and the cause of the others is not known. The DNA gave D and trimming, while V, J and clone size come from that table. This sample comprises 70,000 to 100,000 clones, about 88% of them detected only once. The top ten clonotypes cover 2.9% of the sample.

Recombination joined TRBV7-2 with TRBJ1-2; no D gene can be assigned with confidence. This sequence was found in a woman of 80 years or more with acute or convalescent COVID-19. The source material was peripheral blood. The CDR3 reads as follows: CASSLAATAGYGYTF. The DNA reads as follows: TGTGCCAGCAGCTTAGCTGCGACGGCAGGCTATGGCTACACCTTC.